This TCR beta chain was sequenced during a study of technical replicates of blood from several donors. TCRdb keeps only in-frame clones here, not all; method: immunoSEQ multiplex PCR. This table holds fewer than 85,000 clones, approximately 94% found once. J lost 4 bases, V lost 8 bases, and 14 bases had no gene match. The CDR3 covers 17 residues. In germline, CDR1 is LNHDA, CDR2 SQIVND (reference sequence). The source material was T cells isolated from PBMCs. This clonotype was sampled from a human donor in good health. The rearrangement uses TRBV19 and TRBJ2-2; 9 bases align to TRBD1. As DNA, the CDR3 is TGTGCCAGTTGCATCGGACAGGGGTGTCTAATCACCGGGGAGCTGTTTTTT. The encoded protein is CASCIGQGCLITGELFF.